This TCR beta chain is drawn from a study of radiotherapy plus CTLA-4 blockade in lung cancer. CDR1 and CDR2 from the germline V gene are SGHNT and YYREEE (reference sequence). V was clipped by 7 bases and J by 0 bases; unmatched bases: 12. The CDR3 covers 18 residues. TCRdb's table, derived via immunoSEQ multiplex PCR, lists solely in-frame clones and lacks some. The sample includes about 85,000 clones, approximately 83% seen only once; the top ten take about 2%. This sequence joins TRBV5-4 and TRBJ2-1; 11 positions agree with TRBD2. Specimen: peripheral blood, collected from a patient treated with radiotherapy plus ipilimumab. This receptor was taken from a human donor with non-small cell lung cancer who had a partial response to radiotherapy plus ipilimumab. The CDR3 DNA sequence: TGTGCCAGCGGCGGGCTAGCGGGAGGAAACCCCTCCTACAATGAGCAGTTCTTC. Amino acids: CASGGLAGGNPSYNEQFF.